A selection of T cell receptor beta chains follows, all from one sample in a study of blood T cells in healthy people across ages. TCRdb re-derived calls from the 5' RACE reads in MiXCR, one entry per CDR3 protein. Found here are about 840,000 distinct CDR3 sequences, 25% to 35% of them singletons; the top ten hold roughly a tenth. This sample also belongs to another study, concerning T cells of mothers and their children.

Specimen: blood. These receptors all come from a woman aged 40 to 50 in good health. CDR3s include the opening cysteine and the closing phenylalanine or tryptophan. Each record gives: D gene, V gene, clone size, J gene, CDR3 protein, CDR3 DNA. A D gene is named only where the DNA matches it firmly. The size entry is marked missing in some rows and otherwise reads once, few, many or a size class.

d_call: TRBD1
v_call: TRBV20-1
clone_size: .
j_call: TRBJ1-5
cdr3_aa: CSAVGQGVTNQPQHF
cdr3_nt: TGCAGTGCTGTCGGACAGGGGGTGACCAATCAGCCCCAGCATTTT

d_call: TRBD2
v_call: TRBV4-3
clone_size: .
j_call: TRBJ2-7
cdr3_aa: CASSQTAGVYEQYF
cdr3_nt: TGCGCCAGCAGCCAGACAGCGGGGGTCTACGAGCAGTACTTC

d_call: TRBD1
v_call: TRBV27
clone_size: few
j_call: TRBJ2-5
cdr3_aa: CASSWTGVVETQYF
cdr3_nt: TGTGCCAGCAGTTGGACAGGGGTCGTAGAGACCCAGTACTTC

d_call: .
v_call: TRBV2
clone_size: few
j_call: TRBJ1-5
cdr3_aa: CASSEVRLRNSNQPQHF
cdr3_nt: TGTGCCAGCAGTGAAGTCCGGTTGAGAAATAGCAATCAGCCCCAGCATTTT

d_call: TRBD2
v_call: TRBV9
clone_size: .
j_call: TRBJ2-3
cdr3_aa: CASSVGSGDTDTQYF
cdr3_nt: TGTGCCAGCAGCGTAGGGAGCGGGGATACAGATACGCAGTATTTT

d_call: .
v_call: TRBV7-9
clone_size: few
j_call: TRBJ1-4
cdr3_aa: CASSLSGAGEKLFF
cdr3_nt: TGTGCCAGCAGCTTATCAGGGGCGGGTGAAAAACTGTTTTTT

d_call: .
v_call: TRBV9
clone_size: .
j_call: TRBJ2-1
cdr3_aa: CASSATPSSYNEQFF
cdr3_nt: TGTGCCAGCAGCGCTACACCGAGCTCCTACAATGAGCAGTTCTTC

d_call: TRBD1
v_call: TRBV7-2
clone_size: .
j_call: TRBJ2-5
cdr3_aa: CASSLVVGGGETQYF
cdr3_nt: TGTGCCAGCAGCTTAGTGGTAGGGGGCGGTGAGACCCAGTACTTC

d_call: .
v_call: TRBV12-3/TRBV12-4
clone_size: few
j_call: TRBJ1-6
cdr3_aa: CASRDSQNSPLHF
cdr3_nt: TGTGCCAGCAGGGACAGCCAAAATTCACCCCTCCACTTT

d_call: .
v_call: TRBV18
clone_size: many
j_call: TRBJ2-3
cdr3_aa: CASSPQGSDTQYF
cdr3_nt: TGTGCCAGCAGCCCCCAAGGGTCAGATACGCAGTATTTT

d_call: .
v_call: TRBV9
clone_size: .
j_call: TRBJ2-1
cdr3_aa: CANSAGGESYNQQFF
cdr3_nt: TGTGCCAACAGCGCTGGCGGGGAGAGCTACAATCAGCAGTTCTTC

d_call: TRBD1
v_call: TRBV6-5
clone_size: .
j_call: TRBJ1-5
cdr3_aa: CASMDRGLNQPQHF
cdr3_nt: TGTGCCAGCATGGACAGGGGCCTTAATCAGCCCCAGCATTTT

d_call: .
v_call: TRBV5-1
clone_size: .
j_call: TRBJ1-1
cdr3_aa: CASSLFNNSVNTEAFF
cdr3_nt: TGCGCCAGCAGCCTATTTAATAACAGCGTGAACACTGAAGCTTTCTTT

d_call: .
v_call: TRBV7-2
clone_size: .
j_call: TRBJ2-5
cdr3_aa: CASSLEVRKETQYF
cdr3_nt: TGTGCCAGCAGCTTAGAGGTCCGGAAAGAGACCCAGTACTTC

d_call: .
v_call: TRBV10-3
clone_size: .
j_call: TRBJ2-1
cdr3_aa: CAISETISGPSYNEQFF
cdr3_nt: TGTGCCATCAGTGAGACCATTAGCGGCCCTTCCTACAATGAGCAGTTCTTC

d_call: .
v_call: TRBV15
clone_size: .
j_call: TRBJ2-1
cdr3_aa: CATSRQASSYNEQFF
cdr3_nt: TGTGCCACCAGCAGACAGGCCAGCTCCTACAATGAGCAGTTCTTC

d_call: .
v_call: TRBV19
clone_size: .
j_call: TRBJ1-1
cdr3_aa: CASSYTTPTEAFF
cdr3_nt: TGCGCCAGTAGCTATACTACGCCGACTGAAGCTTTCTTT

d_call: .
v_call: TRBV4-2
clone_size: .
j_call: TRBJ2-1
cdr3_aa: CASSQVSDHNEQFF
cdr3_nt: TGTGCCAGCAGCCAAGTAAGCGACCACAATGAGCAGTTCTTC

d_call: .
v_call: TRBV5-5
clone_size: .
j_call: TRBJ1-1
cdr3_aa: CASSWADRGTEAFF
cdr3_nt: TGTGCCAGCAGCTGGGCGGACAGAGGAACTGAAGCTTTCTTT

d_call: .
v_call: TRBV29-1
clone_size: few
j_call: TRBJ2-1
cdr3_aa: CSACHGIGPYNEQFF
cdr3_nt: TGCAGCGCCTGCCACGGGATAGGCCCTTACAATGAGCAGTTCTTC

d_call: .
v_call: TRBV3-1
clone_size: .
j_call: TRBJ1-2
cdr3_aa: CASSQKTGLGNYGYTF
cdr3_nt: TGTGCCAGCAGCCAAAAAACAGGATTAGGTAACTATGGCTACACCTTC